Listed below are T cell receptor beta chains from one sample, sequenced in a study of preoperative IRX-2 immunotherapy in early breast cancer. Data came from immunoSEQ multiplex PCR; TCRdb stores just in-frame clones and leaves some out. The sample includes tens of thousands of clones, 90% of them seen just once. This material was collected from a patient treated with IRX-2 immunotherapy. The receptor set was obtained from a human donor with breast cancer. Each CDR3 is given with its conserved first and last residue. Each record gives: D gene, clone size, V gene, J gene, CDR3 DNA, CDR3 protein. A D gene is named only where the DNA matches it firmly. Some rows mark clone size as missing; the rest say once, few, many or name a class of expanded clone.

.	.	TRBV5-1	TRBJ2-7	TGCGCCAGCAGCCAACAAAGCCGTGCGGCCTACGAGCAGTACTTC	CASSQQSRAAYEQYF
TRBD1	.	TRBV11-2	TRBJ1-2	TGTGCCAGCAGCGCGGGACAGGAAAACTATGGCTACACCTTC	CASSAGQENYGYTF
.	once	TRBV28	TRBJ2-7	TGTGCCAGCAGTTCTGGACAAATGAGTCACGAGCAGTACTTC	CASSSGQMSHEQYF
TRBD2	.	TRBV6-1	TRBJ2-7	TGTGCCAGCAGCCTCGCGGGGGGACCCTACGAGCAGTACTTC	CASSLAGGPYEQYF
.	.	TRBV6-5	TRBJ1-4	TGTGCCAGCAGTTACTGGAGGGAAGAAAAACTGTTTTTT	CASSYWREEKLFF
.	.	TRBV6-5	TRBJ2-1	TGTGCCAGCAGTCGGGACCCTTCAGCCCAAGAAGAGCAGTTCTTC	CASSRDPSAQEEQFF
TRBD2	.	TRBV28	TRBJ2-7	TGTGCCAGCAGTTTATTGCTAGCGGGGGTGGGCGAGCAGTACTTC	CASSLLLAGVGEQYF
TRBD2	.	TRBV5-4	TRBJ2-2	TGTGCCAGCAGCTTGGCCGGGACTAGCGGGGGGGCCGGCGGGGAGCTGTTTTTT	CASSLAGTSGGAGGELFF
.	.	TRBV28	TRBJ1-3	TGTGCCAGCACCAAGACAGGAGACTCTGGAAACACCATATATTTT	CASTKTGDSGNTIYF
.	.	TRBV2	TRBJ1-4	TGTGCCAGTGACAGTCCATCAACTAATGAAAAACTGTTTTTT	CASDSPSTNEKLFF
TRBD1	.	TRBV4-3	TRBJ2-3	TGCGCCAGCAGCCAACAGGGGGCAGGGACAGATACGCAGTATTTT	CASSQQGAGTDTQYF
.	.	TRBV10-3	TRBJ2-1	TGTGCCATCAGTGGGGTCGGGGGTGAGGAGCAGTTCTTC	CAISGVGGEEQFF
.	.	TRBV6-5	TRBJ1-1	TGTGCCAGCAGTTACTCGACAGGAGTGGTGAACACTGAAGCTTTCTTT	CASSYSTGVVNTEAFF
.	.	TRBV7-2	TRBJ1-2	TGTGCCAGCACGATGCAAGGGGCTAGGATGGTTATGGGCTACACCTTC	CASTMQGARMVMGYTF
.	.	TRBV19	TRBJ1-1	TGTGCCAGTAATAGAGACAGGTTGAACACTGAAGCTTTCTTT	CASNRDRLNTEAFF
.	.	TRBV7-2	TRBJ2-3	TGTGCCAGCAGCTTAGTCTCGGGAGATACGCAGTATTTT	CASSLVSGDTQYF
.	.	TRBV7-2	TRBJ1-5	TGTGCCAGCAGCTTAGTTTCCGATAGCAATCAGCCCCAGCATTTT	CASSLVSDSNQPQHF
.	.	TRBV2	TRBJ2-4	TGTGCCAGCGAAGAGGGTGGAAACATTCAGTACTTC	CASEEGGNIQYF
.	.	TRBV5-4	TRBJ1-1	TGTGCCAGCAGCTTGGTCGAACGGGGCCCGAACACTGAAGCTTTCTTT	CASSLVERGPNTEAFF
.	few	TRBV7-2	TRBJ2-3	TGTGCCAGCAGCTTTAGGGGGGGCACAGATACGCAGTATTTT	CASSFRGGTDTQYF
.	.	TRBV7-2	TRBJ2-6	TGTGCCAGCAGCTTACGGGGCTCTGGGGCCAACGTCCTGACTTTC	CASSLRGSGANVLTF
.	.	TRBV11-2	TRBJ2-5	TGTGCCAGCAGCTCAGGACAGACGGAGACCCAGTACTTC	CASSSGQTETQYF
TRBD1	once	TRBV7-9	TRBJ2-7	TGTGCCAGCAGCTTAGTGCCCCAAGGGACAGGGGCGCACGAGCAGTACTTC	CASSLVPQGTGAHEQYF
.	once	TRBV29-1	TRBJ2-7	TGCAGCGTTGAAAAGAGGGGGAGCTCCTACGAGCAGTACTTC	CSVEKRGSSYEQYF
TRBD2	.	TRBV9	TRBJ2-3	TGTGCCAGCAGCCTGGGACTAGCGGGAGACTCTAGCACAGATACGCAGTATTTT	CASSLGLAGDSSTDTQYF
.	.	TRBV12-5	TRBJ1-1	TGTGCTAGTGCGTCTGCGCGCACTGAAGCTTTCTTT	CASASARTEAFF
.	.	TRBV2	TRBJ1-1	TGTGCCAGCTCCCCCGACCAGAACACTGAAGCTTTCTTT	CASSPDQNTEAFF
.	.	TRBV11-2	TRBJ2-1	TGTGCCAGCAGCTTAGCCCTCAGGGGGGAACACAATGAGCAGTTCTTC	CASSLALRGEHNEQFF
.	.	TRBV4-2	TRBJ2-5	TGTGCCAGCAGCCAAGATCTCAGACAGGAAGAGACCCAGTACTTC	CASSQDLRQEETQYF
TRBD2	.	TRBV7-8	TRBJ2-5	TGTGCCAGCAGCTTAGTAGTAGCGGGGGCCACAGGCGGTAAGACCCAGTACTTC	CASSLVVAGATGGKTQYF
.	.	TRBV5-1	TRBJ2-6	TGCGCCAGCAGCTTGGCCAGGGGGGCTGGGGCCAACGTCCTGACTTTC	CASSLARGAGANVLTF
TRBD1	.	TRBV6-4	TRBJ1-2	TGTGCCAGCAGCCCGACGGTAGGGGGCGGCTACACCTTC	CASSPTVGGGYTF
TRBD1	.	TRBV27	TRBJ1-1	TGTGCCAGCAGTCTTGGGACAGTGGGAATGAACACTGAAGCTTTCTTT	CASSLGTVGMNTEAFF
.	.	TRBV2	TRBJ1-1	TGTGCCAGCAGTGAAGAGATGGGGCAGGAAGCTTTCTTT	CASSEEMGQEAFF
.	.	TRBV10-1	TRBJ2-5	TGCGCCAGCAGTGAGTCGGCTTTAACAGAAAACCAAGAGACCCAGTACTTC	CASSESALTENQETQYF
.	.	TRBV5-1	TRBJ2-7	TGCGCCAGCAGCTTACAGGAAGGGTACGAGCAGTACTTC	CASSLQEGYEQYF
TRBD2	.	TRBV4-3	TRBJ2-5	TGCGCCAGCAGCCAAGGGACTAGCGGGGGCCTAATCCCGGAGACCCAGTACTTC	CASSQGTSGGLIPETQYF
.	.	TRBV13	TRBJ2-1	TGTGCCAGCAGCTTAGTAGGGGGTAACCCCTTTTACAATGAGCAGTTCTTC	CASSLVGGNPFYNEQFF
.	.	TRBV12-5	TRBJ2-2	TGTGCTAGTGGTTTGGCGGCCGGGGAGCTGTTTTTT	CASGLAAGELFF
TRBD2	.	TRBV10-2	TRBJ2-5	TGCGCCAGCAGTGAACCTAGCGGGTACCAAGAGACCCAGTACTTC	CASSEPSGYQETQYF
TRBD2	.	TRBV7-2	TRBJ2-7	TGTGCCAGCAGCTTAGATGGGGGGGATGCCTACGAGCAGTACTTC	CASSLDGGDAYEQYF
.	few	TRBV9	TRBJ2-2	TGTGCCAGCAGCGATGCACCAATCGGGGAGCTGTTTTTT	CASSDAPIGELFF
.	.	TRBV5-1	TRBJ1-6	TGCGCCAGCAGCTTCGGTGGGGGCGGGGATAATTCACCCCTCCACTTT	CASSFGGGGDNSPLHF
.	.	TRBV6-1	TRBJ1-4	TGTGCCAGCAGTGACCTTTTCTCTAATGAAAAACTGTTTTTT	CASSDLFSNEKLFF
.	.	TRBV7-8	TRBJ2-1	TGTGCCAGCACCCTAAGGACTGTCAGCTCCTACAATGAGCAGTTCTTC	CASTLRTVSSYNEQFF
.	.	TRBV30	TRBJ2-3	TGTGCCTGGAGGGGAGGAGAGACTCTCCTTCTCCGCACAGATACGCAGTATTTT	CAWRGGETLLLRTDTQYF